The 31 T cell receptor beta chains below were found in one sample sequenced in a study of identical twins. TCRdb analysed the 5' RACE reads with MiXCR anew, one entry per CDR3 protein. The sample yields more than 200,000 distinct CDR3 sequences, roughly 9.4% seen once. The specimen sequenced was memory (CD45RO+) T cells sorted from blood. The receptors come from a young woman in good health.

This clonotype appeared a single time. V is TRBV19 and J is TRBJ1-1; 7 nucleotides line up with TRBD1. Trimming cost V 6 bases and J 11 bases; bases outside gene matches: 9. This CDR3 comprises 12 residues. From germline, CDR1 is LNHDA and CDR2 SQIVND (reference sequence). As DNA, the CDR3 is TGTGCCAGTAGCCTCCAGGGCAGGGGGGCTTTCTTT. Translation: CASSLQGRGAFF.

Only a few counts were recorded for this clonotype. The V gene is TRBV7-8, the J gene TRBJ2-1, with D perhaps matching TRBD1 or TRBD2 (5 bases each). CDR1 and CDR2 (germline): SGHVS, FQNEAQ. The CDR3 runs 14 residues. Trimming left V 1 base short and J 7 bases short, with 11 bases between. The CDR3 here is CASSLGGRKNEQFF. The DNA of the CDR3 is TGTGCCAGCAGCTTAGGGGGACGGAAGAATGAGCAGTTCTTC.

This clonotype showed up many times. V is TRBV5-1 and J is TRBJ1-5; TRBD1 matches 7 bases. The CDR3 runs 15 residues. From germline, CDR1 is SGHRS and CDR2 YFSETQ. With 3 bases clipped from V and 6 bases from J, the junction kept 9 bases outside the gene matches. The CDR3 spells CASSSDGQGGQPQHF. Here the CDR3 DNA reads TGCGCCAGCAGCTCCGATGGGCAGGGGGGTCAGCCCCAGCATTTT.

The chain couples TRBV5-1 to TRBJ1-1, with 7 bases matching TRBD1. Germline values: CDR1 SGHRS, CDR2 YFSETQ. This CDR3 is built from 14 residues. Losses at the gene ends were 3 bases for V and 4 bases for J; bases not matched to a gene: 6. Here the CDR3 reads CASSWRQGGTEAFF. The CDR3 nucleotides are TGCGCCAGCAGCTGGAGACAGGGAGGCACTGAAGCTTTCTTT.

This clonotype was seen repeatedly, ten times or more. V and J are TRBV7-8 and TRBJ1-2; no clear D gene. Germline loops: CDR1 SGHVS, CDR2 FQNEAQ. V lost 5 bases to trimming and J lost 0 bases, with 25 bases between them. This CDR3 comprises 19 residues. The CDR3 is CASSRRVPGPRLANYGYTF. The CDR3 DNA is TGTGCCAGCAGCAGGAGGGTTCCGGGCCCACGGTTAGCTAACTATGGCTACACCTTC.

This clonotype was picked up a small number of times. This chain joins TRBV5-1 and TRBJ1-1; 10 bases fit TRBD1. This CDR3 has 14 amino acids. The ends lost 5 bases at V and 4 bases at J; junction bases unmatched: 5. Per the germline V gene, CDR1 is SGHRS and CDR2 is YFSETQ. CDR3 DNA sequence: TGCGCCAGCAGGACAGGGGGCGCAGGCACTGAAGCTTTCTTT. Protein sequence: CASRTGGAGTEAFF. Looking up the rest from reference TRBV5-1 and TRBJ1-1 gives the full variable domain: KAGVTQTPRYLIKTRGQQVTLSCSPISGHRSVSWYQQTPGQGLQFLFEYFSETQRNKGNFPGRFSGRQFSNSRSEMNVSTLELGDSALYLCASRTGGAGTEAFFGQGTRLTVV.

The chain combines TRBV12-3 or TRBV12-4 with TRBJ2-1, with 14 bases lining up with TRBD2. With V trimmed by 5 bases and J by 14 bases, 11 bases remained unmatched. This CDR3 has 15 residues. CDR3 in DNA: TGTGCCAGCAGTCCACCGGGACTAGCGGGAGAACGAAAGTTCTTC. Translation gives CASSPPGLAGERKFF.

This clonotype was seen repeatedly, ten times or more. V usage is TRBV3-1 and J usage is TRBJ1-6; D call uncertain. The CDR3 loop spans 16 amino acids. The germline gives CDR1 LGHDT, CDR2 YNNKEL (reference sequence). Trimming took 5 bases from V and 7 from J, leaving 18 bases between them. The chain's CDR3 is CASSSYGGRLNSPLHF. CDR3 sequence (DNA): TGTGCCAGCAGCTCCTACGGCGGACGGCTAAATTCACCCCTCCACTTT.

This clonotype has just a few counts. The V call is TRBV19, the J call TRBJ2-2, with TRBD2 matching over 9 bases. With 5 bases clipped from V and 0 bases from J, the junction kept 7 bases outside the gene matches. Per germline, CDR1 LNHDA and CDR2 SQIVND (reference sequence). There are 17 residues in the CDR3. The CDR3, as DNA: TGTGCCAGTAGTCGAGTAGCGGGGGACGCGAACACCGGGGAGCTGTTTTTT. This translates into CASSRVAGDANTGELFF.

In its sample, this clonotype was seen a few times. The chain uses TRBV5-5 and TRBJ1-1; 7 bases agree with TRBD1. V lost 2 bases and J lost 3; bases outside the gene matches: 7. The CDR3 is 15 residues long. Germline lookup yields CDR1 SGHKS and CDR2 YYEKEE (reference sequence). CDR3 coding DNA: TGTGCCAGCAGCTTACACTACAGGGGAGACACTGAAGCTTTCTTT. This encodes CASSLHYRGDTEAFF.

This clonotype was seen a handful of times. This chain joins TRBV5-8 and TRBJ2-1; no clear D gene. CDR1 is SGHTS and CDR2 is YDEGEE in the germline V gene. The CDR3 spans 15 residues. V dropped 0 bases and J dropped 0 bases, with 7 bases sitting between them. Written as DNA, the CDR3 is TGTGCCAGCAGCTTGGTAGGATTCTCCTACAATGAGCAGTTCTTC. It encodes CASSLVGFSYNEQFF.

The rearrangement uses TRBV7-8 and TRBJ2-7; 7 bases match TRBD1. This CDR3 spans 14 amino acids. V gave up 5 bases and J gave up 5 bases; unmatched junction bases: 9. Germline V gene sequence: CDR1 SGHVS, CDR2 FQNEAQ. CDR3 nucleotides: TGTGCCAGCAGCCTAGTTGGACAGGCCCACGAGCAGTACTTC. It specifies CASSLVGQAHEQYF.

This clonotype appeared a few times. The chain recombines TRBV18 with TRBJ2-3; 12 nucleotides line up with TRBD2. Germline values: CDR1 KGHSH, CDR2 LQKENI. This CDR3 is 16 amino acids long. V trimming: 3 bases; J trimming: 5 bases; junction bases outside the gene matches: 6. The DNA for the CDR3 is TGTGCCAGCTCACCCCTAGCGGGGGGGCCGGAAGATACGCAGTATTTT. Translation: CASSPLAGGPEDTQYF.

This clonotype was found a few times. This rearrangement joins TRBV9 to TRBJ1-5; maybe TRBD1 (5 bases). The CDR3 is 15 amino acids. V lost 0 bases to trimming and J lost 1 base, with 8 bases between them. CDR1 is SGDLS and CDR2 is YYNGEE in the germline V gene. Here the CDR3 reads CASSVEGSSNQPQHF. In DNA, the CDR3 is TGTGCCAGCAGCGTAGAGGGGTCGAGCAATCAGCCCCAGCATTTT.

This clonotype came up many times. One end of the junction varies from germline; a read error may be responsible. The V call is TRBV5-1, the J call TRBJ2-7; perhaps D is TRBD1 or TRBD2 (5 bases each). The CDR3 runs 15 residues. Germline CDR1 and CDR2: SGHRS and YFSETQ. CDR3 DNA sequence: TGCGCCAGCAGCTTGGAGGGGCAAAGAGGGCCCCGCTGGAACTTC. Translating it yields CASSLEGQRGPRWNF.

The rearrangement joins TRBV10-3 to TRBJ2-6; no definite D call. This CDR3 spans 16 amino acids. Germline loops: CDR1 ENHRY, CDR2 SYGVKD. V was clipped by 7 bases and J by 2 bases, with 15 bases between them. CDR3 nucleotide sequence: TGTGCCATCAAATCTGGAAACGTCGCTGGGGCCAACGTCCTGACTTTC. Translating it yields CAIKSGNVAGANVLTF.

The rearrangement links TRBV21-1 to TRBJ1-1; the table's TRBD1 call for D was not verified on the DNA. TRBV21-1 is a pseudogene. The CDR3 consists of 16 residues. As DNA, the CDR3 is TGTGCCAGCAACGAGACCCGGTCAGGGCTGAACACTGAAGCTTTCTTT. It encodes CASNETRSGLNTEAFF.

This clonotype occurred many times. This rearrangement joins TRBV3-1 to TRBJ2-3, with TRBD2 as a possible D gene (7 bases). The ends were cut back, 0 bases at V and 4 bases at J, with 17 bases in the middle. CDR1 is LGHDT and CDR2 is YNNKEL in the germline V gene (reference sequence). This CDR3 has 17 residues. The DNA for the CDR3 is TGTGCCAGCAGCCAAGATATAGTCGGCGGGGGCGCAGATACGCAGTATTTT. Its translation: CASSQDIVGGGADTQYF.

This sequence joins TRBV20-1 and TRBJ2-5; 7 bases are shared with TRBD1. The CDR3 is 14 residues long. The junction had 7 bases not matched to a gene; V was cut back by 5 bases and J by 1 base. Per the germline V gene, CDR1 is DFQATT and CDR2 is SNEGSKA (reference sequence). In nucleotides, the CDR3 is TGCAGTGCTGGACGGGACAGCCGCCAAGAGACCCAGTACTTC. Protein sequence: CSAGRDSRQETQYF.

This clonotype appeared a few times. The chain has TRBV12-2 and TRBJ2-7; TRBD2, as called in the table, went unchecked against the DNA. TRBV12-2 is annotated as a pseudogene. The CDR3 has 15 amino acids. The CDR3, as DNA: TGTGCAAGTCGCCCGCCCTTAGGACTAGCGGACGAGCAGTACTTC. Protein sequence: CASRPPLGLADEQYF.

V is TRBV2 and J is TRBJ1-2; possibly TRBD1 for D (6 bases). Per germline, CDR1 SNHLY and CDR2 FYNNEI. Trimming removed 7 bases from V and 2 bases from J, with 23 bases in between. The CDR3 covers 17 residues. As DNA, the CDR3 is TGTGCCAGCACCACCCCCGGGTGGGGGGCAGGGAACTATGGCTACACCTTC. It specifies CASTTPGWGAGNYGYTF.

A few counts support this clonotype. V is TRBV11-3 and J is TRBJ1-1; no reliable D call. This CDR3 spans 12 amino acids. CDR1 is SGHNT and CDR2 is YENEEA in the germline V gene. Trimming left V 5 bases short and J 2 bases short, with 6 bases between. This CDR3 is CASSAENTEAFF. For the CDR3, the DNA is TGTGCCAGCAGCGCCGAAAACACTGAAGCTTTCTTT. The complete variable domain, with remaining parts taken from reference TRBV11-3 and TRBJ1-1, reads EAGVVQSPRYKIIEKKQPVAFWCNPISGHNTLYWYLQNLGQGPELLIRYENEEAVDDSQLPKDRFSAERLKGVDSTLKIQPAELGDSAVYLCASSAENTEAFFGQGTRLTVV.

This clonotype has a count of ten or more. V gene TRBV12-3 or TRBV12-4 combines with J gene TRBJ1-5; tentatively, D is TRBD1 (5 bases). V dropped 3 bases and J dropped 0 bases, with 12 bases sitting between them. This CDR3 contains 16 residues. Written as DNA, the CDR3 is TGTGCCAGCAGTTTCCGACAGTTTAGTAGCAATCAGCCCCAGCATTTT. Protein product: CASSFRQFSSNQPQHF.

Written as DNA, the CDR3 is TGTGCCAGCAGCCTACTCCCCATGACTAGCGGGACGGCGGGAGAGCAGTTCTTC. Protein: CASSLLPMTSGTAGEQFF. This chain uses TRBV11-2 with TRBJ2-1, with TRBD2 identical over 11 bases. The CDR3 runs to 18 residues. Germline V gene lookup returns CDR1 SGHAT and CDR2 FQNNGV. V lost 5 bases and J lost 10; bases outside the gene matches: 19. The complete variable domain, with remaining parts taken from reference TRBV11-2 and TRBJ2-1, reads EAGVAQSPRYKIIEKRQSVAFWCNPISGHATLYWYQQILGQGPKLLIQFQNNGVVDDSQLPKDRFSAERLKGVDSTLKIQPAKLEDSAVYLCASSLLPMTSGTAGEQFFGPGTRLTVL.

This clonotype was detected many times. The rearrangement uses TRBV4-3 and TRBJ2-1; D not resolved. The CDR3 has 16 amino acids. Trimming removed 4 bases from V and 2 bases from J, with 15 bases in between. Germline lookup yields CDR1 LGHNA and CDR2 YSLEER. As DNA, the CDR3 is TGCGCCAGCAGCCCGTTTGGGAAGGGCGCCTACAATGAGCAGTTCTTC. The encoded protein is CASSPFGKGAYNEQFF.

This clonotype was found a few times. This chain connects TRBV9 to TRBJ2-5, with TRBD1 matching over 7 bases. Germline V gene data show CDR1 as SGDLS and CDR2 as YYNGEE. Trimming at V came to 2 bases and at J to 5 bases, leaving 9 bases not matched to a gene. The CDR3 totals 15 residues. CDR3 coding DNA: TGTGCCAGCAGCGTCGCTGGACAGGTGGGCGAGACCCAGTACTTC. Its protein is CASSVAGQVGETQYF.

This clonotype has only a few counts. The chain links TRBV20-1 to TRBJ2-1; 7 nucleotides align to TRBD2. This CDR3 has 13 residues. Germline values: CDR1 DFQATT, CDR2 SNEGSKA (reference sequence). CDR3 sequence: CSLGSGVYNEQFF. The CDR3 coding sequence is TGCAGCCTCGGGAGCGGGGTCTACAATGAGCAGTTCTTC.

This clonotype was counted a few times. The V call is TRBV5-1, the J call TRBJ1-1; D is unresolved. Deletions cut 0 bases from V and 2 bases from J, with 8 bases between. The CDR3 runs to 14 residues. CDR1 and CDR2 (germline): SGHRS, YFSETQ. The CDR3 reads CASSLVQPNTEAFF. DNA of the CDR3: TGCGCCAGCAGCTTGGTACAGCCTAACACTGAAGCTTTCTTT.

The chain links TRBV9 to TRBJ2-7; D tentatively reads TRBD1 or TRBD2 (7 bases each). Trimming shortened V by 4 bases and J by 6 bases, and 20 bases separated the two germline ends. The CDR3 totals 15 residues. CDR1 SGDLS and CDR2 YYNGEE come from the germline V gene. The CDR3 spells CASSSGGAGGSEQYF. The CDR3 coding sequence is TGTGCCAGCAGCTCAGGGGGGGCCGGGGGCTCCGAGCAGTACTTC.

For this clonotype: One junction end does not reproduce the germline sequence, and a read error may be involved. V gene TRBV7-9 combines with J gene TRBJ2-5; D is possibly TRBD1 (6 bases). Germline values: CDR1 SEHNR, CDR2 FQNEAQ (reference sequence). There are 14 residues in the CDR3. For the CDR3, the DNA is TGTGCCAGCAGGTTAGGGGGATCTCAAGAGACCCAGTACTTC. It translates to CASRLGGSQETQYF.

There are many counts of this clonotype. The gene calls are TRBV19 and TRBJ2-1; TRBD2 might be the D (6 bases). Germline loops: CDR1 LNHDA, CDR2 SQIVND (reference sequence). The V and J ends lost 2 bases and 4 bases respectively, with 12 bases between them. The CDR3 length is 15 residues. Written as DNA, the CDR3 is TGTGCCAGTAGTATAACGGGAGACGTTTACAATGAGCAGTTCTTC. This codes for CASSITGDVYNEQFF.